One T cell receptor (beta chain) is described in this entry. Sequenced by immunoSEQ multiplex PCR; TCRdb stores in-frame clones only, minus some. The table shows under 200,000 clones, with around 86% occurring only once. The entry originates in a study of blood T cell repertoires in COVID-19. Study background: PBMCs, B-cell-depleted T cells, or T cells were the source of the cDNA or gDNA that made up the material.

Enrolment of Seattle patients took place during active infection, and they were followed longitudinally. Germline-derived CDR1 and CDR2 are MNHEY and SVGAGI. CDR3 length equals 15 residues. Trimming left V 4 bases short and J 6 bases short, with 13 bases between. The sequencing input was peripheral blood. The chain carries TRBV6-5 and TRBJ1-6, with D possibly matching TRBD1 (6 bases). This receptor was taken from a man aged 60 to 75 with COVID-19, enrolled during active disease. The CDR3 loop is CASSSITGPNSPLHF. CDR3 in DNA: TGTGCCAGCAGTTCAATCACAGGGCCTAATTCACCCCTCCACTTT.